This TCR beta chain was sequenced during a study of T cell clonality in common variable immunodeficiency. Findings and limits, study-wide: Compared with healthy controls, CVID subjects showed increased TCRbeta clonality, mostly in about a third. Common variable immunodeficiency TCR beta sequences reportedly had fewer deletions and N-nucleotide insertions.

This clone was observed at least ten times. Its antigen is not identified. TCRdb keeps only in-frame clones here, not all; method: immunoSEQ multiplex PCR. The sample was found to contain about 34,000 clones, and every one recurs. The receptor's source is a human donor with common variable immunodeficiency. The sequencing input was peripheral blood mononuclear cells.

CDR3 amino acids: CAWSFNRGGETQYF. Incomplete CDR3 DNA: TGTGCCTGGAGTTTCAACAGGGGAGGCGAGACC. The chain is built from TRBV30 and TRBJ2-5; D is possibly TRBD1 (7 bases). Read coverage stops 3 residues before the CDR3 terminus; the germline J gene supplies the remainder. V dropped 2 bases and J dropped 5 bases, with 15 bases sitting between them. The CDR3 sequence is 14 residues long. Germline values: CDR1 GTSNPN, CDR2 SVGIG (reference sequence).